The 9 T cell receptor beta chains in this list originate from one sample, sequenced in a study of T-cell reconstitution after alpha-beta-depleted transplantation in children. Unique molecular identifiers were incorporated during preparation of the TCRbeta library. TCRdb used MiXCR to reprocess the PCR reads, holding one entry per CDR3 protein. The data show some 500,000 distinct CDR3 sequences, approximately 20% seen once. The specimen comprised PBMCs from the stem cell graft donor, sampled from the stem cell graft. Source of these receptors: a human donor who donated a stem cell graft to a child with acute lymphoblastic leukemia.

In its sample, this clonotype was seen a few times. V is TRBV6-2 or TRBV6-3 and J is TRBJ1-2; D not certain. V was trimmed by 10 bases and J by 0 bases, leaving 9 bases between them. The CDR3 is 12 amino acids. Germline-derived CDR1 and CDR2 are MNHEY and SVGEGT. CDR3 nucleotide sequence: TGTGCCACCTTGTGGGCTAACTATGGCTACACCTTC. Its protein is CATLWANYGYTF.

The chain links TRBV29-1 to TRBJ2-1, with no clear D. V lost 7 bases and J lost 0, with 10 bases in between. Germline V gene lookup returns CDR1 SQVTM and CDR2 ANQGSEA. This CDR3 comprises 13 residues. CDR3 bases: TGCAGCGCCGCGGAGAGCTCCTACAATGAGCAGTTCTTC. This encodes CSAAESSYNEQFF.

This sequence joins TRBV19 and TRBJ2-1; TRBD1 matches 8 bases. Looked up from germline, CDR1 is LNHDA and CDR2 is SQIVND (reference sequence). CDR3 length equals 15 residues. Trimming at V came to 3 bases and at J to 3 bases, leaving 4 bases not matched to a gene. For the CDR3, the DNA is TGTGCCAGTAGTATCGGACAGGGTATCTACAATGAGCAGTTCTTC. Protein: CASSIGQGIYNEQFF.

The rearrangement uses TRBV12-3 or TRBV12-4 and TRBJ1-2; maybe TRBD1 (6 bases). Trimming removed 5 bases at V and 4 bases at J, with 17 bases between. The CDR3 extends over 15 amino acids. The CDR3 region is CASSTGTYSGYGYTF. The CDR3 coding sequence is TGTGCCAGCAGTACCGGGACATACTCGGGCTATGGCTACACCTTC.

CDR3 sequence reads: CASRFERGGNEQFF. DNA for the CDR3: TGCGCCAGCAGGTTTGAAAGGGGAGGGAATGAGCAGTTCTTC. This chain connects TRBV5-1 to TRBJ2-1; 7 bases line up with TRBD2. Per the germline V gene, CDR1 is SGHRS and CDR2 is YFSETQ. There are 14 residues in the CDR3. The V segment lost 5 bases and the J segment 7 bases; nucleotides outside the gene matches: 9.

This clonotype was seen a handful of times. This rearrangement joins TRBV20-1 to TRBJ2-7; 8 bases are a match to TRBD2. From germline, CDR1 is DFQATT and CDR2 SNEGSKA (reference sequence). The ends lost 5 bases at V and 0 bases at J; junction bases unmatched: 9. The CDR3 has 15 amino acids. The CDR3 reads CSASPGLGNSYEQYF. DNA for the CDR3: TGCAGTGCTTCTCCGGGACTAGGGAACTCCTACGAGCAGTACTTC.

The chain employs TRBV20-1 and TRBJ2-1, with 10 positions matching TRBD2. The CDR3 totals 16 residues. The germline V gene has CDR1 DFQATT and CDR2 SNEGSKA (reference sequence). The V segment lost 1 base and the J segment 5 bases; nucleotides outside the gene matches: 8. The CDR3 protein is CSARVSLAGVDNEQFF. The CDR3 coding sequence is TGCAGTGCTAGAGTTTCTCTAGCGGGAGTCGACAATGAGCAGTTCTTC.

This clonotype was seen repeatedly, ten times or more. The rearrangement uses TRBV7-8 and TRBJ2-7; no firm D call. In germline, CDR1 is SGHVS, CDR2 FQNEAQ. The length of the CDR3 is 10 residues. V was clipped by 5 bases and J by 6 bases, with 5 bases between them. DNA of the CDR3: TGTGCCAGCAGCGCAGGCGAGCAGTACTTC. Encoded protein: CASSAGEQYF.

This clonotype was seen only a few times. The chain employs TRBV6-1 and TRBJ2-5, with TRBD2 matching 10 bases. This CDR3 has 13 amino acids. After removal of 6 bases from V and 5 bases from J, the junction contained 3 bases not matched to a gene. Germline V gene data show CDR1 as MNHNS and CDR2 as SASEGT. The CDR3 coding sequence is TGTGCCAGCAGGTCAGCGGGAGGGGAGACCCAGTACTTC. Protein sequence: CASRSAGGETQYF.